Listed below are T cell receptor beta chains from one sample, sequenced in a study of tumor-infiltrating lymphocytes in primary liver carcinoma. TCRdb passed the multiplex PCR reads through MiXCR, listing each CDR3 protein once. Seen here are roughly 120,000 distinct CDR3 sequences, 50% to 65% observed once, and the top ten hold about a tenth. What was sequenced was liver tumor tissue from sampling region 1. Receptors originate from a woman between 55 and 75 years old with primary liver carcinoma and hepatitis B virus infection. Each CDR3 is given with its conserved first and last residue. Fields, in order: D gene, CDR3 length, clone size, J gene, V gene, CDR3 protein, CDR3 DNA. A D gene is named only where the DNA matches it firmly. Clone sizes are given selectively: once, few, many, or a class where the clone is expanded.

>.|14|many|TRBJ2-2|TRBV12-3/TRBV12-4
CASSLVTGAGELFF
TGTGCCAGCAGTTTAGTCACAGGCGCCGGGGAGCTGTTTTTT
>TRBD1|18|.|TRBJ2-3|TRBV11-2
CVSSGCRGRVRATDTQYF
TGTGTCAGCAGCGGCTGCAGGGGGCGGGTTCGGGCCACAGATACGCAGTATTTT
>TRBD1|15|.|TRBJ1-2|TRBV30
CAWTPVGQRNYGYTF
TGTGCCTGGACCCCCGTGGGACAGCGGAACTATGGCTACACCTTC
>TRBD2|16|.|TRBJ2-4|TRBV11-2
CAGSFGSGSTSYIQYF
TGTGCCGGCAGCTTTGGTAGCGGGAGCACCTCTTACATTCAGTACTTC
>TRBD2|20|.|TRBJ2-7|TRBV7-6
CASSPLGASGRALGENEQYF
TGTGCCAGCAGCCCCCTCGGTGCTAGCGGGAGGGCCCTGGGGGAGAACGAGCAGTACTTC
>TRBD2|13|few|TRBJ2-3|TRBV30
CAWVLAGGVTQYF
TGTGCCTGGGTTCTAGCGGGAGGAGTTACGCAGTATTTT
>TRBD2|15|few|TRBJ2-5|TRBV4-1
CASSQDGLAGETQYF
TGCGCCAGCAGCCAAGATGGACTAGCGGGAGAGACCCAGTACTTC
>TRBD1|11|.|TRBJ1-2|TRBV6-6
CASSRDRGYTF
TGTGCCAGTAGTCGGGACAGGGGCTACACCTTC
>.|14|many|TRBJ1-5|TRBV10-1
CASSDGVGNQPQHF
TGCGCCAGCAGTGATGGAGTCGGCAATCAGCCCCAGCATTTT
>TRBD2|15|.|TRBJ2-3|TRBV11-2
CASCGGLAATDTQYF
TGTGCCAGCTGTGGGGGACTAGCGGCCACAGATACGCAGTATTTT
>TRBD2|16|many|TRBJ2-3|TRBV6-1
CASSARTSGRVDTQYF
TGTGCCAGCAGTGCCCGGACTAGCGGGAGGGTAGATACGCAGTATTTT
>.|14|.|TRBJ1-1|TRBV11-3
CASSPNPQGIGDFF
TGTGCCAGCAGCCCTAACCCCCAGGGGATCGGTGATTTCTTT
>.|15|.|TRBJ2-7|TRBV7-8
CASGLRDQGPYEQYF
TGTGCCAGCGGCCTCCGGGACCAGGGCCCCTACGAGCAGTACTTC
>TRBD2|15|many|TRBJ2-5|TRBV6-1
CASSVQAGSQETQYF
TGTGCCAGCAGCGTTCAAGCGGGGTCACAAGAGACCCAGTACTTC
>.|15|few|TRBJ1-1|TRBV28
CASSLSGPLNTEAFF
TGTGCCAGCAGTCTCTCCGGGCCTCTGAACACTGAAGCTTTCTTT
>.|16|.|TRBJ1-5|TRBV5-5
CASSTGPRGSNQPQHF
TGTGCCAGCAGCACGGGGCCCCGGGGGTCAAATCAGCCCCAGCATTTT
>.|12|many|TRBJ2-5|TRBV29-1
CSVGGGQETQYF
TGCAGCGTTGGGGGCGGGCAAGAGACCCAGTACTTC
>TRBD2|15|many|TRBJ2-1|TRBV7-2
CASSARTSGSNEQFF
TGTGCCAGCAGCGCCAGGACTAGCGGGAGTAATGAGCAGTTCTTC
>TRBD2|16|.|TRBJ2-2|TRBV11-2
CDSSSLLADNSGELFF
TGTGACAGCAGCTCCCTACTAGCGGATAACAGCGGGGAGCTGTTTTTT
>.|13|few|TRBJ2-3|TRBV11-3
CASGLGPIDTQYF
TGTGCCAGCGGCTTAGGCCCCATAGATACGCAGTATTTT
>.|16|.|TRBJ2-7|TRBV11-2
CTSSYGGMTSGSELYF
TGTACCAGCAGCTACGGCGGGATGACCTCGGGAAGCGAGCTGTACTTC
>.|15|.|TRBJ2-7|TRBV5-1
CASSLYFGQTYEQYF
TGCGCCAGCAGCTTGTATTTCGGACAAACCTACGAGCAGTACTTC
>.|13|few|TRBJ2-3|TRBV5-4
CASSEEFTDTQYF
TGTGCCAGCAGCGAGGAATTTACAGATACGCAGTATTTT
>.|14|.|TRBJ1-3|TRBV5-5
CASSEWTERNTIYF
TGTGCCAGCAGCGAGTGGACAGAAAGAAACACCATATATTTT
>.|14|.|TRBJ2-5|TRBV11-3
CASSLGTVQDTQYF
TGTGCCAGCAGCCTAGGGACTGTCCAAGATACCCAGTACTTC
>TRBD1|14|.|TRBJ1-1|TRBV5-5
CASSPGQAYTEAFF
TGTGCCAGCAGCCCGGGACAGGCATACACTGAAGCTTTCTTT
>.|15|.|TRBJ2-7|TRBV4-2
CASSQDLEISYEQYF
TGTGCCAGCAGCCAAGATTTGGAGATATCCTACGAGCAGTACTTC
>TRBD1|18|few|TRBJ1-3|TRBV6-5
CASSLTGVPYSSGNTIYF
TGTGCCAGCAGCCTGACAGGGGTCCCCTATAGCTCTGGAAACACCATATATTTT
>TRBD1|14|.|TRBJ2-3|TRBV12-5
CVSGSDRGTDTQYF
TGTGTTAGTGGTTCCGACAGGGGCACAGATACGCAGTATTTT
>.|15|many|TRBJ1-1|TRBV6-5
CASSNRAGSNTEAFF
TGTGCCAGCAGCAACAGGGCAGGATCGAACACTGAAGCTTTCTTT
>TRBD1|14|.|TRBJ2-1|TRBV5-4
CASTRGQGLVEQFF
TGTGCCAGCACCCGTGGACAGGGGCTTGTTGAGCAGTTCTTC
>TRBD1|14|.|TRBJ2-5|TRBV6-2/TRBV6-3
CARSRGQTAKTQYF
TGTGCCAGGAGCCGGGGACAGACGGCGAAGACCCAGTACTTC
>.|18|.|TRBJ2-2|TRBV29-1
CSVLPGDPKGQNTGELFF
TGCAGCGTTCTTCCCGGGGACCCAAAAGGACAGAACACCGGGGAGCTGTTTTTT
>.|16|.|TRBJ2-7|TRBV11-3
CASSARGTIPSYKQYF
TGTGCCAGCAGCGCCCGCGGAACAATACCTTCCTACAAACAGTACTTC
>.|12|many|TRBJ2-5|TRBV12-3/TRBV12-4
CASRNNLETQYF
TGTGCCAGCAGAAACAACCTGGAGACCCAGTACTTC
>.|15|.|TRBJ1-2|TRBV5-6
CASSLVGRGAEDYTF
TGTGCCAGCAGCCTCGTGGGCAGGGGAGCGGAGGACTACACCTTC
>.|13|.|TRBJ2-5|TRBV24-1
CATSEGPGETQYF
TGTGCCACCAGTGAGGGTCCCGGAGAGACCCAGTACTTC
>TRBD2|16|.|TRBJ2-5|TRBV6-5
CASSFSVTSGQETQYF
TGTGCCAGCAGTTTTTCCGTGACTAGCGGTCAAGAGACCCAGTATTTC
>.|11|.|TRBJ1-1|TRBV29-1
CSGLIDTEALF
TGCAGCGGCCTTATTGACACTGAAGCTCTCTTT
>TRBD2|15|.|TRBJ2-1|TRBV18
CASSPGLVAQVEQFF
TGTGCCAGCTCACCCGGACTAGTGGCCCAAGTAGAGCAGTTCTTC
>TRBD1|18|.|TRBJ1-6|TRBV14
CASNPRWGQDIRDSPLHF
TGTGCCAGCAACCCAAGGTGGGGACAGGACATCCGGGATTCACCCCTCCACTTT
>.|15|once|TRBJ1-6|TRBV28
CASGLGRAYNTPLHF
TGTGCCAGCGGTTTAGGCAGGGCCTATAATACACCCCTCCACTTT
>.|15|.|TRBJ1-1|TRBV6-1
CASSVLRTRNTEAFF
TGTGCCAGCAGTGTCTTACGGACCCGTAACACTGAAGCTTTCTTT
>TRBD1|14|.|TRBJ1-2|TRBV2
CASRDLQGYYGYTF
TGTGCCAGCAGGGACCTACAGGGGTACTATGGCTACACCTTC
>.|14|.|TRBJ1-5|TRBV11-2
CASSSLSGDQPQHF
TGTGCCAGCAGCTCACTGTCGGGGGATCAACCCCAGCATTTT
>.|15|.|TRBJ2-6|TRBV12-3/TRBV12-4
CASSGGQGLANVLTF
TGTGCCAGCAGTGGGGGGCAGGGGTTGGCCAACGTCCTGACTTTC
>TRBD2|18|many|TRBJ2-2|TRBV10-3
CAISEFGLEKTNTGELFF
TGTGCCATCAGTGAGTTCGGACTAGAGAAGACGAACACCGGGGAGCTGTTTTTT
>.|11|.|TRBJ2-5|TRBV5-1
CASSFDEAQYF
TGCGCCAGCAGCTTTGATGAGGCCCAGTACTTC
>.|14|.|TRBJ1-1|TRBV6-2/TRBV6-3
CASCYSRGDTEAFF
TGTGCCAGCTGTTACAGTCGTGGGGACACTGAAGCTTTCTTT
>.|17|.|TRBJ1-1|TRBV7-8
CVSSLGPAANMNTEAFF
TGTGTCAGCAGCCTCGGGCCCGCCGCGAATATGAACACTGAAGCTTTCTTT
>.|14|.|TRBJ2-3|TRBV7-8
CASSPQSGTDTQYF
TGTGCCAGCAGCCCCCAATCGGGTACAGATACGCAGTATTTT